These 24 T cell receptor beta chains were all obtained from the same sample, sequenced in a study of T-cell reconstitution after alpha-beta-depleted transplantation in children. Unique molecular identifiers were incorporated when the TCRbeta library was constructed. TCRdb re-derived calls from the PCR reads in MiXCR, one entry per CDR3 protein. The sample yields 200,000 to 250,000 distinct CDR3 sequences, around 7.7% seen once. The sample consisted of PBMCs, mostly from graft donor cells, taken 360 days after TCRalphabeta/CD19-depleted stem cell transplant. The receptors shown here come from a male patient aged 2 to 10 who had a stem cell transplant for acute myeloid leukemia, so the T cells may come from the graft donor.

This clonotype was observed many times. The chain has TRBV7-2 and TRBJ2-7; 8 positions agree with TRBD2. This CDR3 spans 15 amino acids. The V gene end was trimmed by 2 bases and the J gene end by 4 bases; junction bases not matched to a gene: 7. Germline loops: CDR1 SGHTA, CDR2 FQGNSA. The CDR3 sequence is CASSLSSGKTYEQYF. As DNA, the CDR3 is TGTGCCAGCAGCTTAAGTAGCGGGAAAACGTACGAGCAGTACTTC.

This clonotype appeared many times. The V and J genes are TRBV5-1 and TRBJ2-7; D is perhaps TRBD1 (6 bases). CDR3 size: 13 residues. Trimming left V 2 bases short and J 5 bases short, with 11 bases between. Germline loops: CDR1 SGHRS, CDR2 YFSETQ. For the CDR3, the DNA is TGCGCCAGCAGCTTTAACAGGGCGGACGAGCAGTACTTC. It is translated as CASSFNRADEQYF.

This clonotype was seen only a few times. The genes are TRBV20-1 and TRBJ2-5; 9 nucleotides align to TRBD1. The V gene's germline CDR1 is DFQATT and CDR2 SNEGSKA (reference sequence). Unmatched junction bases numbered 7, after V lost 6 bases and J lost 5 bases. CDR3 size: 13 residues. Here the CDR3 reads CSAMGQGRETQYF. The DNA of the CDR3 is TGCAGTGCCATGGGACAGGGACGCGAGACCCAGTACTTC.

This clonotype has a handful of counts. The chain links TRBV24-1 to TRBJ2-3; 8 nucleotides match TRBD1. The germline gives CDR1 KGHDR, CDR2 SFDVKD. The J segment lost 1 base and the V segment lost 4 bases, leaving 9 bases of the junction unmatched. The CDR3 length is 17 residues. This chain's CDR3 is CATSERGQGLGTDTQYF. In DNA, the CDR3 is TGTGCCACCAGTGAGCGTGGACAGGGTTTAGGCACAGATACGCAGTATTTT.

V gene TRBV29-1 combines with J gene TRBJ2-2; D is unclear. The CDR3 runs to 11 residues. Per germline, CDR1 SQVTM and CDR2 ANQGSEA. V was trimmed by 4 bases and J by 6 bases, leaving 6 bases between them. CDR3 DNA: TGCAGCGTTGGAGGCGCCGGGGAGCTGTTTTTT. It encodes CSVGGAGELFF.

Many counts were recorded for this clonotype. The genes are TRBV11-3 and TRBJ2-1; 12 positions agree with TRBD2. After removal of 6 bases from V and 2 bases from J, the junction contained 5 bases not matched to a gene. Per germline, CDR1 SGHNT and CDR2 YENEEA. The CDR3 is made up of 16 amino acids. CDR3 protein: CASSLGLAGPYNEQFF. CDR3 bases: TGTGCCAGCAGTCTAGGACTAGCGGGACCCTACAATGAGCAGTTCTTC.

Many counts were recorded for this clonotype. The germline gene is not matched at one end of the junction; a read error may be the cause. The chain joins TRBV12-3 or TRBV12-4 to TRBJ2-5; D gene unclear. This CDR3 has 13 residues. The CDR3 is CASRPGTQATQYF. CDR3 nucleotides: TGTGCCAGCAGACCAGGAACCCAAGCGACCCAGTACTTC.

V is TRBV5-5 and J is TRBJ2-7; the D is unclear. The CDR3 is made up of 13 amino acids. Trimming shortened V by 7 bases and J by 0 bases, and 11 bases separated the two germline ends. From germline, CDR1 is SGHKS and CDR2 YYEKEE (reference sequence). Here the CDR3 DNA reads TGTGCCAGCGGCCAGGCCTTCTCCTACGAGCAGTACTTC. Translating gives CASGQAFSYEQYF.

The V and J genes are TRBV6-2 or TRBV6-3 and TRBJ2-6; 9 nucleotides line up with TRBD1. The CDR3 runs 20 residues. With 0 bases clipped from V and 2 bases from J, the junction kept 11 bases outside the gene matches. CDR1 and CDR2 from the germline V gene are MNHEY and SVGEGT. The CDR3: CASSYSTPGQGRTGANVLTF. The DNA for the CDR3 is TGTGCCAGCAGTTACTCGACCCCGGGACAGGGACGGACTGGGGCCAACGTCCTGACTTTC.

This clonotype was counted ten times or more. The chain is built from TRBV12-3 or TRBV12-4 and TRBJ2-2, with 8 bases identical to TRBD1. V lost 5 bases, J lost 8 bases, and 13 bases stayed unmatched. The CDR3 covers 16 residues. The DNA for the CDR3 is TGTGCCAGCAGTATCCTTCCAGGGGGCGGTTCGGGGGAGCTGTTTTTT. It is translated as CASSILPGGGSGELFF.

This clonotype has ten or more counts. V and J are TRBV7-8 and TRBJ2-2; 7 bases fit TRBD2. The V gene's germline CDR1 is SGHVS and CDR2 FQNEAQ. The length of the CDR3 is 15 residues. Trimming took 4 bases from V and 5 from J; bases not matched to a gene: 7. CDR3 residues: CASSSRDYKTGELFF. The CDR3 nucleotides are TGTGCCAGCAGCTCGCGGGACTATAAGACCGGGGAGCTGTTTTTT.

This clonotype was counted many times. The genes are TRBV6-1 and TRBJ1-1; no firm D call. V lost 5 bases and J lost 0, with 7 bases in between. Germline V lookup: CDR1 MNHNS, CDR2 SASEGT. This CDR3 comprises 13 residues. CDR3 in DNA: TGTGCCAGCAGTCAAACATTGAACACTGAAGCTTTCTTT. Protein sequence: CASSQTLNTEAFF.

This clonotype was detected only a few times. As DNA, the CDR3 is TGTGCCAGCAGCTTAGGGCACCTGCGATACTATGGCTACACCTTC. This encodes CASSLGHLRYYGYTF. The V and J genes are TRBV11-2 and TRBJ1-2; D remains unclear. There are 15 residues in the CDR3. Germline CDR1 is SGHAT and CDR2 is FQNNGV. Trimming shortened V by 1 base and J by 3 bases, and 12 bases separated the two germline ends.

This chain links TRBV20-1 with TRBJ1-2, with 8 bases fitting TRBD1. The CDR3 spans 15 residues. Germline loops: CDR1 DFQATT, CDR2 SNEGSKA (reference sequence). J lost 4 bases, V lost 0 bases, and 7 bases had no gene match. CDR3 sequence reads: CSARDLLDRAYGYTF. The CDR3 DNA is TGCAGTGCTAGAGATCTCCTGGACAGGGCCTATGGCTACACCTTC.

This clonotype was seen at least ten times. The rearrangement joins TRBV5-4 to TRBJ2-7; the match to TRBD2 covers 7 bases. Trimming removed 0 bases from V and 0 bases from J; junction bases left unmatched: 6. The germline gives CDR1 SGHNT, CDR2 YYREEE (reference sequence). The CDR3 sequence is 16 residues long. CDR3 protein: CASSLAGRESSYEQYF. CDR3 DNA sequence: TGTGCCAGCAGCTTGGCCGGGCGGGAGAGCTCCTACGAGCAGTACTTC.

The chain combines TRBV7-2 with TRBJ2-1, with TRBD2 matching over 13 bases. CDR1 is SGHTA and CDR2 is FQGNSA in the germline V gene. The CDR3 spans 15 residues. J lost 8 bases, V lost 6 bases, and 7 bases had no gene match. The CDR3 spells CASRRTSGGIYEQFF. The CDR3 DNA reads as TGTGCCAGCAGGCGGACTAGCGGGGGTATTTATGAGCAGTTCTTC.

This clonotype was seen repeatedly, ten times or more. V is TRBV5-1 and J is TRBJ2-1; 7 bases fit TRBD1. The CDR3 runs 16 residues. V was clipped by 2 bases and J by 8 bases; unmatched bases: 13. CDR1 is SGHRS and CDR2 is YFSETQ in the germline V gene. CDR3 amino acids: CASSFPPGQSSDEQFF. CDR3 nucleotides: TGCGCCAGCAGCTTCCCCCCGGGACAGAGTTCAGATGAGCAGTTCTTC.

This clonotype was seen more than once but under ten times. The V and J genes are TRBV7-2 and TRBJ2-3; D might be TRBD2 (5 bases). V lost 5 bases to trimming and J lost 1 base, with 10 bases between them. CDR1 is SGHTA and CDR2 is FQGNSA in the germline V gene. This CDR3 has 14 amino acids. The CDR3, as DNA: TGTGCCAGCAGCCGACCACTAGGCACAGATACGCAGTATTTT. It is translated as CASSRPLGTDTQYF.

This clonotype showed up many times. This rearrangement joins TRBV12-3 or TRBV12-4 to TRBJ2-7, with 8 bases identical to TRBD1. V shed 3 bases and J 5 bases; nucleotides not matched to a gene: 6. The CDR3 consists of 14 residues. In DNA form, the CDR3 reads TGTGCCAGCAGTTTGCGGACAGGGTTCAACGAGCAGTACTTC. Protein sequence: CASSLRTGFNEQYF.

The chain is built from TRBV5-6 and TRBJ2-3, with 9 bases matching TRBD1. CDR3 length equals 13 residues. Per the germline V gene, CDR1 is SGHDT and CDR2 is YYEEEE. Unmatched junction bases numbered 3, after V lost 4 bases and J lost 6 bases. The DNA of the CDR3 is TGTGCCAGCAGCGCGGGACAGGGCGATACGCAGTATTTT. Its protein is CASSAGQGDTQYF.

The chain combines TRBV20-1 with TRBJ1-1; TRBD1 matches at 10 bases. The V gene end was trimmed by 3 bases and the J gene end by 8 bases; junction bases not matched to a gene: 9. The V gene's germline CDR1 is DFQATT and CDR2 SNEGSKA (reference sequence). CDR3 length: 14 residues. CDR3 in amino acids: CSASPTGGHLEAFF. The CDR3 DNA reads as TGCAGTGCTAGTCCGACAGGGGGCCATTTGGAAGCTTTCTTT.

This clonotype was seen more than once but under ten times. The genes are TRBV2 and TRBJ2-5, with D tentatively TRBD1 or TRBD2 (5 bases each). The V end lost 3 bases, the J end lost 1 base, and 15 bases lay between the germline ends. Per the germline V gene, CDR1 is SNHLY and CDR2 is FYNNEI. This CDR3 comprises 16 residues. The DNA for the CDR3 is TGTGCCAGCAGTGATTGGGTCGGGGCGATCCAAGAGACCCAGTACTTC. Translated: CASSDWVGAIQETQYF.

This clonotype was observed a few times. The genes are TRBV5-1 and TRBJ1-1; weak D call: TRBD1 (5 bases). The germline CDR1 and CDR2 sequences are SGHRS and YFSETQ. V lost 5 bases and J lost 6, with 17 bases in between. This CDR3 is built from 14 residues. The CDR3 reads CASRIQAISAEAFF. The CDR3 DNA reads TGCGCCAGCAGGATACAGGCGATAAGCGCTGAAGCTTTCTTT.

The J gene is TRBJ2-5, the V gene TRBV20-1; 8 positions agree with TRBD2. Germline CDR1 is DFQATT and CDR2 is SNEGSKA (reference sequence). J gave up 2 bases and V 2 bases, and 4 bases lay outside the gene matches. This CDR3 spans 14 amino acids. The DNA of the CDR3 is TGCAGTGCTAGACCGGGACTAGAGCAAGAGACCCAGTACTTC. Amino acid sequence: CSARPGLEQETQYF.